This T cell receptor beta chain derives from a study of blood T cell repertoires in COVID-19. The data were produced by immunoSEQ multiplex PCR, yet TCRdb's version contains in-frame clones alone and is incomplete. The sample carries 65,000 to 100,000 clones, just over 85% recorded once. The germline V and J ends were trimmed by 0 bases and 3 bases, with 11 bases remaining between them. The germline V gene has CDR1 SGHDN and CDR2 FVKESK. The CDR3 runs 15 residues. The V gene is TRBV14, the J gene TRBJ2-5, with unresolved D. The TCR sequence derives from a woman over 75 with acute or convalescent COVID-19. Source material: peripheral blood. In DNA, the CDR3 is TGTGCCAGCAGCCAAGAGCGCTTACCCGAAGAGACCCAGTACTTC. The encoded protein is CASSQERLPEETQYF.